The present TCR beta chain was sequenced within a study of response to subunit inactivated influenza vaccine. Study-wide results and limits: It was the authors' suggestion that each seasonal influenza vaccination recruits few new T cells.

One entry per CDR3 protein results from TCRdb running MiXCR on the RT-PCR reads. The profile covers around 530,000 distinct CDR3 sequences, with approximately 12% appearing a single time and roughly 10% taken by the ten largest. This clonotype came up a few times. Its specificity is not known. This CDR3 has 15 residues. V dropped 3 bases and J dropped 0 bases, with 8 bases sitting between them. Germline CDR1 is MGHRA and CDR2 is YSYEKL. The material sequenced was PBMCs from blood, taken on the day of vaccination. The chain uses TRBV4-1 and TRBJ2-2; D is perhaps TRBD1 or TRBD2 (5 bases each). The source is a middle-aged man who received an inactivated influenza vaccine. CDR3: CASSQGPTNTGELFF. In DNA form, the CDR3 reads TGCGCCAGCAGCCAGGGACCAACGAACACCGGGGAGCTGTTTTTT.